These 8 T cell receptor beta chains originate from one sample sequenced in a study of shared clonotypes between healthy human individuals. Profiled with immunoSEQ multiplex PCR; TCRdb holds only in-frame clones, not every one. The profile shows about 600,000 clones, over 95% of them singletons. In the naive CD8 group, cells lacked CD45RO and were positively selected for CCR7, so terminally differentiated effector memory CD45RA+ cells were left out. The sequencing input was naive CD8+ T cells sorted from blood. The receptors here all came from a woman aged 30 to 39 in good health.

V and J are TRBV30 and TRBJ2-7; 9 bases fit TRBD1. V lost 0 bases, J lost 5 bases, and 8 bases stayed unmatched. Germline CDR1 reads GTSNPN; CDR2 reads SVGIG (reference sequence). The CDR3 has 15 amino acids. The CDR3, as DNA: TGTGCCTGGAGTGTACCGGGACAGGGCGCCGACGAGCAGTACTTC. Amino acids: CAWSVPGQGADEQYF.

The chain combines TRBV9 with TRBJ1-1, with D maybe TRBD1 (5 bases). Germline loops: CDR1 SGDLS, CDR2 YYNGEE. Trimming pared 4 bases from V and 2 bases from J, leaving 12 bases between. The CDR3 is 14 amino acids. The CDR3, as DNA: TGTGCCAGCAGCCCGGATGGGGGTAACACTGAAGCTTTCTTT. This translates into CASSPDGGNTEAFF.

This sequence joins TRBV5-4 and TRBJ2-7; the D gene is possibly TRBD1 (7 bases). The V gene's germline CDR1 is SGHNT and CDR2 YYREEE (reference sequence). The CDR3 runs to 14 residues. The V end lost 3 bases, the J end lost 3 bases, and 13 bases lay between the germline ends. DNA for the CDR3: TGTGCCAGCAGCTCCGCGGGGACAGACTACGAGCAGTACTTC. This sequence encodes CASSSAGTDYEQYF.

This chain uses TRBV28 with TRBJ2-1, with TRBD2 identical over 7 bases. Germline V lookup: CDR1 MDHEN, CDR2 SYDVKM. This CDR3 has 17 residues. Germline trimming cut 3 bases from V and 0 bases from J; bases unmatched to any gene: 8. The CDR3 DNA follows: TGTGCCAGCAGTTTTACTAGCGACCTGACCTCCTACAATGAGCAGTTCTTC. Translated, it gives CASSFTSDLTSYNEQFF.

The V call is TRBV19, the J call TRBJ2-2; D remains ambiguous. With 3 bases removed from V and 4 bases from J, the gap between germline ends came to 24 bases. Germline values: CDR1 LNHDA, CDR2 SQIVND (reference sequence). The CDR3 contains 19 residues. The CDR3 nucleotides are TGTGCCAGTAGTATTCCTAAGCGTTCAATCCTTATTCCCACCGGGGAGCTGTTTTTT. It yields the protein CASSIPKRSILIPTGELFF.

The rearrangement links TRBV5-1 to TRBJ1-4; D remains ambiguous. V was shortened by 0 bases and J by 0 bases, with 12 bases between the two germline ends. The CDR3 length is 17 residues. Germline CDR1 and CDR2: SGHRS and YFSETQ. CDR3 bases: TGCGCCAGCAGCTTGGGAAGTGCATACCCAACTAATGAAAAACTGTTTTTT. It codes for CASSLGSAYPTNEKLFF.

The V call is TRBV27, the J call TRBJ2-1; 9 positions match TRBD1. V lost 6 bases and J lost 8; bases outside the gene matches: 5. The CDR3 consists of 13 residues. The germline V gene encodes CDR1 MNHEY and CDR2 SMNVEV (reference sequence). In nucleotides, the CDR3 is TGTGCCAGCAGCTCTACAGGGGGCCATGAGCAGTTCTTC. This translates into CASSSTGGHEQFF.

The chain carries TRBV7-2 and TRBJ2-7; TRBD2 agrees at 8 bases. Germline assignment: CDR1 SGHTA and CDR2 FQGNSA. Trimming at V came to 5 bases and at J to 6 bases, leaving 12 bases not matched to a gene. The CDR3 has 15 amino acids. As DNA, the CDR3 is TGTGCCAGCAGCCCACTGGGACTAGGAACATCCGAGCAGTACTTC. Its translation is CASSPLGLGTSEQYF.